These 19 T cell receptor beta chains were all obtained from the same sample, sequenced in a study of technical replicates of blood from a handful of donors. Clones were read by immunoSEQ multiplex PCR, and TCRdb kept only the in-frame ones, dropping some. Seen here are over 70,000 clones, 94% observed once, and the top ten hold about 0.4%. What was sequenced was T cells isolated from PBMCs. These receptors were collected from a human donor in good health.

V and J are TRBV29-1 and TRBJ2-3; unclear D gene. Germline CDR1 reads SQVTM; CDR2 reads ANQGSEA. V shed 5 bases and J shed 2 bases, with 2 bases lying between them. The CDR3 contains 10 residues. CDR3: CSVHTDTQYF. In DNA, the CDR3 is TGCAGCGTTCACACAGATACGCAGTATTTT.

The chain couples TRBV9 to TRBJ2-7; D may be TRBD1 (6 bases). The CDR3 is 14 amino acids. Germline V lookup: CDR1 SGDLS, CDR2 YYNGEE. The V end was cut by 0 bases, the J end by 5 bases, with 12 bases between. CDR3 bases: TGTGCCAGCAGCGTAGCTACAGGGTTCCACGAGCAGTACTTC. Protein: CASSVATGFHEQYF.

A note on this clone: Germline is not matched at one junction end, which may reflect a read error. The chain uses TRBV11-3 and TRBJ2-2; D gene unclear. The CDR3 is made up of 13 amino acids. Germline CDR1 SGHNT, CDR2 YENEEA. CDR3 residues: CASSLEFSGELFF. The CDR3 DNA is TGTGCCAGCAGCCTAGAGTTCTCCGGGGAGCTGTTTTTT.

Here the CDR3 reads CASSQHQYEQYF. The CDR3 DNA reads TGCGCCAGCAGCCAACATCAGTACGAGCAGTACTTC. The chain links TRBV4-1 to TRBJ2-7; no firm D call. The V gene lost 2 bases and the J gene lost 4 bases, with 6 bases spanning the gap. This CDR3 has 12 amino acids. CDR1 is MGHRA, CDR2 YSYEKL, per germline.

The chain employs TRBV18 and TRBJ1-5; perhaps TRBD1 as D (5 bases). Trimming pared 3 bases from V and 5 bases from J, leaving 23 bases between. CDR3 length: 18 residues. Germline loops: CDR1 KGHSH, CDR2 LQKENI. CDR3 sequence (DNA): TGTGCCAGCTCACCTTCCAGTTTACCGGGACTTCTGGATCAGCCCCAGCATTTT. Translated, it gives CASSPSSLPGLLDQPQHF. Filled out from reference TRBV18 and TRBJ1-5, the complete variable domain reads NAGVMQNPRHLVRRRGQEARLRCSPMKGHSHVYWYRQLPEEGLKFMVYLQKENIIDESGMPKERFSAEFPKEGPSILRIQQVVRGDSAAYFCASSPSSLPGLLDQPQHFGDGTRLSIL.

The CDR3 reads CSARILEQFF. The CDR3 region has the DNA TGCAGTGCTAGAATCCTGGAGCAGTTCTTC. This chain joins TRBV20-1 and TRBJ2-1; no clear D gene. Germline lookup yields CDR1 DFQATT and CDR2 SNEGSKA (reference sequence). The germline V and J ends were trimmed by 2 bases and 10 bases, with 6 bases remaining between them. CDR3 length equals 10 residues.

J is TRBJ1-2 and V is TRBV10-3, with 7 bases lining up with TRBD1. Germline CDR1 ENHRY, CDR2 SYGVKD. With V trimmed by 4 bases and J by 5 bases, 1 base remained unmatched. CDR3 length: 12 residues. The CDR3 nucleotides read TGTGCCATCAGTGGGACAGGTTATGGCTACACCTTC. Translated, it gives CAISGTGYGYTF.

The V call is TRBV18, the J call TRBJ2-5; 7 bases are a match to TRBD1. V lost 3 bases to trimming and J lost 3 bases; unmatched junction nucleotides: 4. Germline CDR1 and CDR2: KGHSH and LQKENI. CDR3 length equals 14 residues. The CDR3 nucleotides are TGTGCCAGCTCACCTGGGACAGCTAAAGAGACCCAGTACTTC. Protein product: CASSPGTAKETQYF.

The V call is TRBV27, the J call TRBJ2-7, with 9 bases fitting TRBD2. This CDR3 contains 14 residues. CDR1 and CDR2 (germline): MNHEY, SMNVEV (reference sequence). V gave up 2 bases and J gave up 4 bases; unmatched junction bases: 3. CDR3 residues: CASSLASGRYEQYF. CDR3 sequence (DNA): TGTGCCAGCAGTTTAGCAAGCGGGAGGTACGAGCAGTACTTC.

V usage is TRBV19 and J usage is TRBJ2-3, with D perhaps TRBD2 (6 bases). V was cut by 7 bases and J by 3 bases, with 14 bases left in between. This CDR3 is built from 14 residues. CDR1 and CDR2 (germline): LNHDA, SQIVND (reference sequence). For the CDR3, the DNA is TGTGCCAGTACCATGGGGGGAGGAACAGATACGCAGTATTTT. This encodes CASTMGGGTDTQYF.

V and J are TRBV7-8 and TRBJ2-7, with 8 bases fitting TRBD2. Germline CDR1 reads SGHVS; CDR2 reads FQNEAQ. V lost 6 bases and J lost 3; bases outside the gene matches: 10. The CDR3 runs to 15 residues. CDR3 sequence (DNA): TGTGCCAGCAGTTCTACAGGGACTAGACACTACGAGCAGTACTTC. This gives the protein CASSSTGTRHYEQYF. Drawing the rest from reference TRBV7-8 and TRBJ2-7, the complete variable domain is GAGVSQSPRYKVAKRGQDVALRCDPISGHVSLFWYQQALGQGPEFLTYFQNEAQLDKSGLPSDRFFAERPEGSVSTLKIQRTQQEDSAVYLCASSSTGTRHYEQYFGPGTRLTVT.

V gene TRBV29-1 combines with J gene TRBJ1-1; no firm D call. CDR1 and CDR2 from the germline V gene are SQVTM and ANQGSEA. Trimming took 3 bases from V and 1 from J, leaving 9 bases between them. The CDR3 is made up of 13 amino acids. The CDR3 region is CSVEDRENTEAFF. The CDR3 bases are TGCAGCGTTGAGGACCGGGAGAACACTGAAGCTTTCTTT.

The chain couples TRBV14 to TRBJ2-1; D is perhaps TRBD1 (6 bases). V lost 3 bases to trimming and J lost 8 bases, with 14 bases between them. This CDR3 spans 14 amino acids. Germline CDR1 and CDR2: SGHDN and FVKESK. This chain's CDR3 is CASSQQTGLYEQFF. CDR3 sequence (DNA): TGTGCCAGCAGCCAGCAAACAGGGTTGTATGAGCAGTTCTTC.

V usage is TRBV18 and J usage is TRBJ2-7; a possible D gene is TRBD1 (6 bases). Germline V gene data show CDR1 as KGHSH and CDR2 as LQKENI. This CDR3 is built from 15 residues. V dropped 2 bases and J dropped 4 bases, with 15 bases sitting between them. The CDR3 is CASSPFQGTGYEQYF. The CDR3 region has the DNA TGTGCCAGCTCACCATTCCAGGGAACAGGGTACGAGCAGTACTTC.

Comments on this clone: The junction departs from the called germline gene at one end, perhaps through a read error. This chain's CDR3 is CASSLGWAYEQYF. The CDR3 coding sequence is TGTGCTAGCAGCTTAGGCTGGGCTTACGAGCAGTACTTC. The genes are TRBV7-7 and TRBJ2-7; D gene uncertain. The CDR3 is 13 amino acids. Per the germline V gene, CDR1 is SSHAT and CDR2 is FNYEAQ (reference sequence).

The chain uses TRBV28 and TRBJ2-5; 11 nucleotides agree with TRBD1. V shed 1 base, J shed 6 bases, and the junction held 4 bases outside the gene matches. The CDR3 contains 15 residues. Germline CDR1 and CDR2: MDHEN and SYDVKM. The CDR3 DNA reads TGTGCCAGCAGTTTATCCGGACAGGGGGCACAGACCCAGTACTTC. Its translation: CASSLSGQGAQTQYF.

This clone showed up just once. The rearrangement links TRBV7-9 to TRBJ2-2, with 7 positions matching TRBD1. With V trimmed by 5 bases and J by 4 bases, 10 bases remained unmatched. This CDR3 contains 16 residues. Germline CDR1 is SEHNR and CDR2 is FQNEAQ (reference sequence). CDR3 loop: CASSQPTGIGTGELFF. CDR3 DNA sequence: TGTGCCAGCAGCCAACCGACAGGGATCGGCACCGGGGAGCTGTTTTTT.

V is TRBV5-1 and J is TRBJ2-3; maybe TRBD2 (6 bases). Germline values: CDR1 SGHRS, CDR2 YFSETQ. V gave up 4 bases and J gave up 3 bases, with 9 bases separating them. The CDR3 is 13 residues long. CDR3 DNA sequence: TGCGCCAGCAGCGTGGCGGGGACAGATACGCAGTATTTT. Translation: CASSVAGTDTQYF.

The chain recombines TRBV4-2 with TRBJ2-7; maybe TRBD2 (6 bases). Per the germline V gene, CDR1 is LGHNA and CDR2 is YNFKEQ. The length of the CDR3 is 15 residues. Trimming left V 2 bases short and J 4 bases short, with 15 bases between. CDR3: CASSQTGTDLYEQYF. CDR3 nucleotide sequence: TGTGCCAGCAGCCAAACCGGGACTGATCTTTACGAGCAGTACTTC.